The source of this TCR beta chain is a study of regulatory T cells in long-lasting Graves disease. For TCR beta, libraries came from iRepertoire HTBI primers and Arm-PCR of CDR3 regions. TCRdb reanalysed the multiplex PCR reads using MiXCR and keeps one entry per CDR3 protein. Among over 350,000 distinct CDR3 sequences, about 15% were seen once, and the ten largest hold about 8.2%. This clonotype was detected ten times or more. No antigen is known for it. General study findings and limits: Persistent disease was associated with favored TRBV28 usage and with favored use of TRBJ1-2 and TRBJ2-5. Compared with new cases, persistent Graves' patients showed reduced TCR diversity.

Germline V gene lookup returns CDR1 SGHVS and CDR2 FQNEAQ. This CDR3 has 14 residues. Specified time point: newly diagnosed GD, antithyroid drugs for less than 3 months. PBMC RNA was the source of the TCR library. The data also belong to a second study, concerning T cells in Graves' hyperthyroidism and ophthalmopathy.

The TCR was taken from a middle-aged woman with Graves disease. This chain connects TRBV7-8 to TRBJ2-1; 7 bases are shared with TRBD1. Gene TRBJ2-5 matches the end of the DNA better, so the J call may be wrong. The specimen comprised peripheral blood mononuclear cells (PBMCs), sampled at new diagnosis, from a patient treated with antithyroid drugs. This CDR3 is CASRPGQLGETQYF. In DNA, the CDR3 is TGTGCCAGCAGGCCGGGACAGTTGGGGGAGACCCAGTACTTC.